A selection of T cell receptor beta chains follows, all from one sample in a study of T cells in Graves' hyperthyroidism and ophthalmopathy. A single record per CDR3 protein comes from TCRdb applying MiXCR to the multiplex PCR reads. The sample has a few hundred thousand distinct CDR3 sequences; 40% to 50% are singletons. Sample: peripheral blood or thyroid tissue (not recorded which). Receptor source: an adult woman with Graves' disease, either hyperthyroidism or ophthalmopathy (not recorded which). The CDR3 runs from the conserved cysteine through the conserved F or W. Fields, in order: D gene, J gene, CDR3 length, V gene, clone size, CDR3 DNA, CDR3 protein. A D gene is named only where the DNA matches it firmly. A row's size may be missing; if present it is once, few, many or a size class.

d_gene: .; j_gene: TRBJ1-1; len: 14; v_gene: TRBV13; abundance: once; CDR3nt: TGTGCCAGCAGCTTGCGCGGAGGTCTAGCTGAAGCTTTCTTT; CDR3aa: CASSLRGGLAEAFF
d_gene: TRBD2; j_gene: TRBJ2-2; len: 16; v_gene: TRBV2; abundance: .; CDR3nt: TGTGCCAGCGGAAGTAGCGGGGGGCTTCGACTCGGGGAGCTGTTTTTT; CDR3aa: CASGSSGGLRLGELFF
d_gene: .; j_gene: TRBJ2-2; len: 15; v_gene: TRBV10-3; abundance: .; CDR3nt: TGTGCCATCAGTGAGAGCAACGGGTCGGCCGGGGAGCTGTTTTTT; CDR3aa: CAISESNGSAGELFF
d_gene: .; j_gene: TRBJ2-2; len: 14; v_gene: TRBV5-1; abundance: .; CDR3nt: TGCGCCAGCAGCTTGGAGGGGCCTACCGGGGAGCTTTTTTTT; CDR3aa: CASSLEGPTGELFF
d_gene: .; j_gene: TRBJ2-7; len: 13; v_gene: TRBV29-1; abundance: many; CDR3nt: TGCAGCGTTGTCGGGGACATCTTTTACGAGCAGTACTTC; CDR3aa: CSVVGDIFYEQYF
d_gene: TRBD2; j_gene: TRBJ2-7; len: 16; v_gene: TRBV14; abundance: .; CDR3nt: TGTGCCAGCAGCCAAGAGCCGGGACTAGCGGGTTACGAGCAGTACTTC; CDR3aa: CASSQEPGLAGYEQYF
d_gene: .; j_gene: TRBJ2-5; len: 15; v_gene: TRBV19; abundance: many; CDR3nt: TGTGCCAGTCGTCTTTCAGGGGGGCGAGGGGAGACCCAGTACTTC; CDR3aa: CASRLSGGRGETQYF
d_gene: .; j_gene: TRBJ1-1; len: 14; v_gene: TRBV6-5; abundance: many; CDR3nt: TGTGCCAGCAGTTACGACGGACATAACACTGAAGCTTTCTTT; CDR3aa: CASSYDGHNTEAFF
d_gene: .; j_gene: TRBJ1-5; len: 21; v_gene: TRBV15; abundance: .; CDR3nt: TGTGCCACCAGCAGGGGCTCTACCAGCAGTCCCCTCGGGAGGGACAATCAGCCCCAGCATTTT; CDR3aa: CATSRGSTSSPLGRDNQPQHF
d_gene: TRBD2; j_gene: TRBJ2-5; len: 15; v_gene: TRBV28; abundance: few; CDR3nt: TGTGCCAGCAGTAATAGCGGGACCTACCAAGAGACCCAGTACTTC; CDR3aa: CASSNSGTYQETQYF
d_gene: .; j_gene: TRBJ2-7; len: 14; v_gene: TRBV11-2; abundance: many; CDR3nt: TGTGCCAGCACCCTTAGCTGGGATTCCTACGAGCAGTACTTC; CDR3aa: CASTLSWDSYEQYF
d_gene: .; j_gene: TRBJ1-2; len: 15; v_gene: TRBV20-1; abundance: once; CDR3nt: TGCAGTGCGCCTCGTGCGGGGGGAGGAGGCTATGGCTACACCTTC; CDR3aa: CSAPRAGGGGYGYTF
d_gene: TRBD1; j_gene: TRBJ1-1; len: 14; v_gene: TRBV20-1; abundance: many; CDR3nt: TGCAGTGCTAGAGAGGGACAGATGAACACTGAAGCTTTCTTT; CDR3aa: CSAREGQMNTEAFF
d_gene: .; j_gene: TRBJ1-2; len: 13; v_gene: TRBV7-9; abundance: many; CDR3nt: TGTGCCAGCAGCTTATGGGGTGAGCAGGGCTACACCTTC; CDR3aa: CASSLWGEQGYTF
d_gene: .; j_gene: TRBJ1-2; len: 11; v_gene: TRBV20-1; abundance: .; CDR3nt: TGCAGTGCTAGGGGAGTTAATGGCTACACCTTC; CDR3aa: CSARGVNGYTF
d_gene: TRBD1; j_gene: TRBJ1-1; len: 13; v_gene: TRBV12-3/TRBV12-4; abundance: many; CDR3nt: TGTGCCAGCACCCGACAGGGGTTCACTGAAGCTTTCTTT; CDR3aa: CASTRQGFTEAFF
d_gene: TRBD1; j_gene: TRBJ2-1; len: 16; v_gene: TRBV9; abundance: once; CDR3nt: TGTGCCAGCAGCCCGTCGACAGGGGGCCGATACAATGAGCAGTTCTTC; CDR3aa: CASSPSTGGRYNEQFF
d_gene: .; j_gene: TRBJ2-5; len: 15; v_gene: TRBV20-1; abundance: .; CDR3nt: TGCAGTGCTAGAGTCACCGGGATCGTGCGGGGGACCCAGTACTTC; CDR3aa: CSARVTGIVRGTQYF
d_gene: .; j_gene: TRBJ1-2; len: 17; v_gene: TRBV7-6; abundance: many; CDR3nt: TGTGCCAGCAGCTTAGCCTCGGTTGGGGTGGGGGACTATGGCTACACCTTC; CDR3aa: CASSLASVGVGDYGYTF
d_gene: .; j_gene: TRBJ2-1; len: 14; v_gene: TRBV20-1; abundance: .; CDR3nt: TGCAGTGCTAGAGATATATTCTGGAACAATGAGCAGTTCTTC; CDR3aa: CSARDIFWNNEQFF
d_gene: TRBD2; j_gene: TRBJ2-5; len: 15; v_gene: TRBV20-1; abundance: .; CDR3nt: TGCAGTGCCACCCGCGGGTTGGGACTAGCTGGGGCCCAGTACTTC; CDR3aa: CSATRGLGLAGAQYF
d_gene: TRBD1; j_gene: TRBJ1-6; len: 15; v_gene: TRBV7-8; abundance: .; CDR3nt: TGTGCCAGCAGCTTGCCCGGGACAGGCGCCTCACCCCTCCACTTT; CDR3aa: CASSLPGTGASPLHF
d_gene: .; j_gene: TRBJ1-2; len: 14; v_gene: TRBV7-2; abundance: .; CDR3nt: TGTGCCAGCAGCTTCGCAGGGTTGATCTATGGCTACACCTTC; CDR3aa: CASSFAGLIYGYTF
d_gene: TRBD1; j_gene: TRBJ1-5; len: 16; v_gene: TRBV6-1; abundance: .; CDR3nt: TGTGCCAGCAGCTCACGGTCCGGGACAGGGGACCAGCCCCAGCATTTT; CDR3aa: CASSSRSGTGDQPQHF
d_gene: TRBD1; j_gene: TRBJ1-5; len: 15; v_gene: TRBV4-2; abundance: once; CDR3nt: TGTGCCAGCAGCCCGGGACAGGGGGGAGGTGGGCCCCAGCATTTT; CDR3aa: CASSPGQGGGGPQHF
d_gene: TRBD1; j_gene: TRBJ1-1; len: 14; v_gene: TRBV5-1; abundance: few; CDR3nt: TGCGCCAGCAGAGGACAGGGGCGGAACACTGAAGCTTTCTTT; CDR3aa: CASRGQGRNTEAFF
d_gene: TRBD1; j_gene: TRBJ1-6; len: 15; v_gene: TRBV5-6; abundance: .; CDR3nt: TGTGCCAGCAGCTTCACAGGGGAAATCGGGTCACCCCTCCACTTT; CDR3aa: CASSFTGEIGSPLHF
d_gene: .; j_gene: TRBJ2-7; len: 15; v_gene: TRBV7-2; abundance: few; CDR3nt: TGTGCCAGCAGTCCGGGCGACGATAGCTCCTACGAGCAGTACTTC; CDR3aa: CASSPGDDSSYEQYF
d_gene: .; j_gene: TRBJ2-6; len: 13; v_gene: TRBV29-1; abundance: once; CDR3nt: TGCAGCGTTGAACCGACGGGGGCCAACGTCCTGACTTTC; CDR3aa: CSVEPTGANVLTF
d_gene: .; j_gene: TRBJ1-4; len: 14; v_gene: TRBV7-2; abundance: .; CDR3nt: TGTGCCAGCAGCTTAGGCGGGACTTCTGAAAAACTGTTTTTT; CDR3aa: CASSLGGTSEKLFF
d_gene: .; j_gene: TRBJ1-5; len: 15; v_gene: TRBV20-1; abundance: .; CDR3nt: TGCAGTGCTAGAATTCAGGGGTTTAGCAATCAGCCCCAGCATTTT; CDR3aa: CSARIQGFSNQPQHF
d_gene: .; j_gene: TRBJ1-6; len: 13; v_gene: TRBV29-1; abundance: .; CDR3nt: TGCAGCACCGGAGGGTGGGTCAATTCACCCCTCCACTTT; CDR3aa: CSTGGWVNSPLHF
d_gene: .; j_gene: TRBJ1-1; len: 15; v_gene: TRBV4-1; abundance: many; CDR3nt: TGCGCCAGCAGCCAAGAGGCAGACTGGGGCACTGAAGCTTTCTTT; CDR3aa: CASSQEADWGTEAFF
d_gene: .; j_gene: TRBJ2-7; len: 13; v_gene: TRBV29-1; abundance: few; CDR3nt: TGCAGCTTGGGGGGACAGAGCTCCTACGAGCAGTACTTC; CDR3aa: CSLGGQSSYEQYF
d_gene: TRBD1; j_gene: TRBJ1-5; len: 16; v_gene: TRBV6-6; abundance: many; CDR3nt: TGTGCCAGCATTAACAGGGGCACGAAAAGAGATCAGCCCCAGCATTTT; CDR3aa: CASINRGTKRDQPQHF
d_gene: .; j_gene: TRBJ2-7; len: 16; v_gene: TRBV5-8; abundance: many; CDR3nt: TGTGCCAGCAGCTTGAAGAGGAGCGAGCTAGCCGAGAGCCAGTACTTC; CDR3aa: CASSLKRSELAESQYF
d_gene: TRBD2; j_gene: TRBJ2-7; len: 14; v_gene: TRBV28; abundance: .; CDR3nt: TGTGCCAGCAGTTTACGGCGGGAGGCCTACGAGCAGTACTTC; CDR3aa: CASSLRREAYEQYF
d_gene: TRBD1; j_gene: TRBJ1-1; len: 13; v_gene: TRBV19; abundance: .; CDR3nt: TGTGCCAGTAGTATGGACAGGGCACGTGAAGCTTTCTTT; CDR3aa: CASSMDRAREAFF
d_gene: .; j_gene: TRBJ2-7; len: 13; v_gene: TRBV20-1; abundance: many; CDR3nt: TGCAGTGCTAGAAAGGGAAAGGTTTACGAGCAGTACTTC; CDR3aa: CSARKGKVYEQYF
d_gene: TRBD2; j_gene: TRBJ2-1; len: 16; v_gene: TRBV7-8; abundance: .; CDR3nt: TGTGCCAGCAGCTTAGGTAGCGGGCGCTTCTACAATGAGCAGTTCTTC; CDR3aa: CASSLGSGRFYNEQFF
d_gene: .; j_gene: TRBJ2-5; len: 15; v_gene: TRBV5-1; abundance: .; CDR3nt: TGCGCCAGCAGCTCGGGACAAAAATTACAAGAGACCCAGTACTTC; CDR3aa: CASSSGQKLQETQYF
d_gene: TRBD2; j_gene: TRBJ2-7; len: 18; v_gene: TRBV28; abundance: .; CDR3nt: TGTGCCAGCAGTTTACGGCGGTCTAGCGGGGGGAGCTCCTACGAGCAGTACTTC; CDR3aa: CASSLRRSSGGSSYEQYF
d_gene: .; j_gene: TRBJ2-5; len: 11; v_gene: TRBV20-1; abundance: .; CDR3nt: TGCAGTTTGGGGGGCCAAGAGACCCAGTACTTC; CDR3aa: CSLGGQETQYF
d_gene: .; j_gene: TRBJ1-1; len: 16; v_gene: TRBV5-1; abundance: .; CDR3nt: TGCGCCAGCAGCTTGGAGGTAGCGGGAGGATACAATGAAGCTTTCTTT; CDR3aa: CASSLEVAGGYNEAFF
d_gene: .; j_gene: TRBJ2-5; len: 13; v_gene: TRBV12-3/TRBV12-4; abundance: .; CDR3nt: TGTGCCAGCAGTTTTTCTAGGGCAGAGACCCAGTACTTC; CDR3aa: CASSFSRAETQYF
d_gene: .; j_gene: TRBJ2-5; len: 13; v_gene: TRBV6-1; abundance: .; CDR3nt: TGTGCCAGCAGCCGCGCCCCCCAAGAGACCCAGTACTTC; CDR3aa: CASSRAPQETQYF
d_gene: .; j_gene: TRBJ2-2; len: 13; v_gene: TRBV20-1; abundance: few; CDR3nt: TGCAGTGCTAGATCCTCGGGCACCGGGGAGCTGTTTTTT; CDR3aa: CSARSSGTGELFF
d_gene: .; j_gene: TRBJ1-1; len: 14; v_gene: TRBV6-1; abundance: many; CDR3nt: TGTGCCAGCAGCGGGGCCCGGGGAAACACTGAAGCTTTCTTT; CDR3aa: CASSGARGNTEAFF
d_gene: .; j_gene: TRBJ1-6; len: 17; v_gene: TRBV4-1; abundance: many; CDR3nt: TGCGCCAGCAGCCAAGACGCCGACACGTTCGTTAATTCACCCCTCCACTTT; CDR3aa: CASSQDADTFVNSPLHF
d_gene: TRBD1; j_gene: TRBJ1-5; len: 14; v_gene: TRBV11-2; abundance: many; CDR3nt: TGTGCCAGCAGCCCGGGACAGGGGTGGCAGCCCCAGCATTTT; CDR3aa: CASSPGQGWQPQHF
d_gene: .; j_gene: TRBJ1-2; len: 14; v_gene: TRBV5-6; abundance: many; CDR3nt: TGTGCCAGCAGCCGAGGACAGCGTGGCTATGGCTACACCTTC; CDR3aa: CASSRGQRGYGYTF
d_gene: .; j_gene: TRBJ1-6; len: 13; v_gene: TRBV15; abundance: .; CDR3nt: TGTGCCACCAGCAGAGATCAGGGTTCACCCCTCCACTTT; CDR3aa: CATSRDQGSPLHF
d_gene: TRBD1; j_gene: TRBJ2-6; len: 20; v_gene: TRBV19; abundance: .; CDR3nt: TGTGCCAGCAGCTTGGAGAAGATTGGACAGGGGGCATCTGGGGCCAACGTCCTGACTTTC; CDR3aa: CASSLEKIGQGASGANVLTF
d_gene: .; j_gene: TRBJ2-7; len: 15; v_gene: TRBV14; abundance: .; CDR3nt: TGTGCCAGCAGCCATTGGGGGAGGAGCTCCTACGAGCAGTACTTC; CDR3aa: CASSHWGRSSYEQYF